This T cell receptor beta chain came from a study of T cell clonotyping in hematopoietic cell transplantation. TCRdb's table, derived via immunoSEQ multiplex PCR, lists solely in-frame clones and lacks some. The sample consists of some 2,000 clones, roughly three quarters of them appearing once. This clone was seen a single time. The antigen is unknown. The CDR3 does not close with the conserved phenylalanine or tryptophan, likely indicating a read error. Germline values: CDR1 MGHDK, CDR2 SYGVNS. There are 12 residues in the CDR3. The study, taken as a whole, reports: After transplant, recipient diversity fell while pathologically expanded clonotypes grew through day 180. At the given depth, recipient repertoires were over 95% de novo clonotypes.

The sequence derives from a man under 40 in good health. Some clones in this sample may be carry-over from other donors' samples. The material sequenced was peripheral blood mononuclear cells. V usage is TRBV25-1 and J usage is TRBJ1-1; D is undetermined. This CDR3 is CASSAMNTGAFL. CDR3 DNA sequence: TGTGCCAGCAGCGCCATGAACACTGGAGCTTTCCTT.